These 5 T cell receptor beta chains originate from one sample sequenced in a study of beta chain features in type 1 diabetes. Sequencing targeted expressed TCRB transcripts, as all isolated RNA had been reverse transcribed. TCRdb's copy holds only in-frame clones and misses some; the assay was immunoSEQ multiplex PCR. Of some 150,000 clones listed, about 7% are singletons. Specimen: central memory CD4+ T cells from blood. Every receptor here comes from a woman in her 30s in good health.

Turning to this clone: The junction shows a germline mismatch at one end, possibly a read error. The chain joins TRBV7-7 to TRBJ2-5; 13 positions agree with TRBD2. Per the germline V gene, CDR1 is SSHAT and CDR2 is FNYEAQ (reference sequence). This CDR3 spans 15 amino acids. CDR3 protein: CASSLGTSGKETQYF. CDR3 DNA: TGTGCTAGCAGCTTGGGGACTAGCGGGAAAGAGACCCAGTACTTC.

The table lists this clone with a few counts. The V and J genes are TRBV19 and TRBJ1-5, with 8 nucleotides matching TRBD1. V shed 3 bases and J 5 bases; nucleotides not matched to a gene: 3. The CDR3 runs to 14 residues. Germline CDR1 reads LNHDA; CDR2 reads SQIVND (reference sequence). CDR3 region: CASSMDRVYQPQHF. CDR3 DNA sequence: TGTGCCAGTAGTATGGACAGGGTCTATCAGCCCCAGCATTTT.

The rearrangement uses TRBV28 and TRBJ2-5; D may be TRBD2 (5 bases). The V end lost 8 bases, the J end lost 2 bases, and 12 bases lay between the germline ends. The germline V gene encodes CDR1 MDHEN and CDR2 SYDVKM. The CDR3 spans 13 residues. For the CDR3, the DNA is TGTGCCAGCTCTGTCGGGATACAAGAGACCCAGTACTTC. Its protein is CASSVGIQETQYF.

This clone was recorded a few times. The CDR3 DNA reads TGTGCCTGGCGGGTACAGGCCGGGACCGGGGAGCTGTTTTTT. It codes for CAWRVQAGTGELFF. The chain joins TRBV30 to TRBJ2-2, with D maybe TRBD1 (5 bases). This CDR3 contains 14 residues. CDR1 GTSNPN and CDR2 SVGIG come from the germline V gene (reference sequence). V was trimmed by 5 bases and J by 5 bases, leaving 15 bases between them. The full variable domain, with the rest looked up from reference TRBV30 and TRBJ2-2, is SQTIHQWPATLVQPVGSPLSLECTVEGTSNPNLYWYRQAAGRGLQLLFYSVGIGQISSEVPQNLSASRPQDRQFILSSKKLLLSDSGFYLCAWRVQAGTGELFFGEGSRLTVL.

This clone was counted ten times or more. The chain uses TRBV18 and TRBJ2-3, with 8 nucleotides matching TRBD1. After removal of 3 bases from V and 5 bases from J, the junction contained 1 base not matched to a gene. The germline CDR1 and CDR2 sequences are KGHSH and LQKENI. The CDR3 is 13 amino acids. This chain's CDR3 is CASSPDRVDTQYF. The CDR3 DNA follows: TGTGCCAGCTCACCGGACAGGGTAGATACGCAGTATTTT.